A single sample gave rise to the 26 T cell receptor beta chains below, sequenced in a study of cytotoxic CD8 clonotypes in ibrutinib-treated CLL. TCRdb keeps only in-frame clones here, not all; method: immunoSEQ multiplex PCR. The sample yields 150,000 to 250,000 clones, about 72% seen once. This sample comprised PBMCs, obtained after 24 months of ibrutinib treatment. The receptors shown here come from a human donor with chronic lymphocytic leukemia.

The CDR3 loop is CASYQTLDRYNEQFF. In DNA, the CDR3 is TGCGCCAGCTATCAAACGTTGGACAGATACAATGAGCAGTTCTTC. The chain employs TRBV5-1 and TRBJ2-1, with a tentative D call TRBD1 (6 bases). With 7 bases removed from V and 4 bases from J, the gap between germline ends came to 18 bases. CDR1 and CDR2 (germline): SGHRS, YFSETQ. This CDR3 is built from 15 residues.

A single count supports this clone. The V and J genes are TRBV7-9 and TRBJ2-2; 13 bases line up with TRBD2. V lost 5 bases and J lost 6; bases outside the gene matches: 9. CDR1 and CDR2 (germline): SEHNR, FQNEAQ (reference sequence). This CDR3 is built from 17 residues. The CDR3 protein is CASSPGLAGAPAGELFF. The CDR3 bases are TGTGCCAGCAGCCCTGGACTAGCGGGAGCTCCGGCCGGGGAGCTGTTTTTT. Complete variable domain (other parts from reference TRBV7-9 and TRBJ2-2): DTGVSQNPRHKITKRGQNVTFRCDPISEHNRLYWYRQTLGQGPEFLTYFQNEAQLEKSRLLSDRFSAERPKGSFSTLEIQRTEQGDSAMYLCASSPGLAGAPAGELFFGEGSRLTVL.

This clone came up a few times. This chain uses TRBV7-9 with TRBJ1-5; 11 bases are shared with TRBD1. The germline V gene encodes CDR1 SEHNR and CDR2 FQNEAQ (reference sequence). J gave up 7 bases and V 3 bases, and 5 bases lay outside the gene matches. There are 15 residues in the CDR3. CDR3: CASSFGQGASQPQHF. Written as DNA, the CDR3 is TGTGCCAGCAGCTTTGGACAGGGGGCAAGCCAGCCCCAGCATTTT.

CDR3 amino acids: CASRDRGYTEAFF. In nucleotides, the CDR3 is TGTGCCAGCAGAGACAGGGGGTACACTGAAGCTTTCTTT. This chain joins TRBV6-4 and TRBJ1-1; 9 bases align to TRBD1. The CDR3 is made up of 13 amino acids. Trimming at V came to 6 bases and at J to 3 bases, leaving 2 bases not matched to a gene. The germline gives CDR1 MRHNA, CDR2 SNTAGT.

The V and J genes are TRBV9 and TRBJ2-4; D ambiguous. The CDR3 contains 13 residues. V lost 4 bases and J 10 bases, leaving 15 bases between the germline ends. Per germline, CDR1 SGDLS and CDR2 YYNGEE. CDR3 protein: CASSPSALPIQYF. CDR3 bases: TGTGCCAGCAGCCCCTCAGCCCTTCCAATTCAGTACTTC. The full variable domain, its missing parts supplied by reference TRBV9 and TRBJ2-4, is DSGVTQTPKHLITATGQRVTLRCSPRSGDLSVYWYQQSLDQGLQFLIQYYNGEERAKGNILERFSAQQFPDLHSELNLSSLELGDSALYFCASSPSALPIQYFGAGTRLSVL.

This chain joins TRBV6-1 and TRBJ2-1, with D possibly matching TRBD1 (6 bases). Germline V gene lookup returns CDR1 MNHNS and CDR2 SASEGT. V lost 4 bases and J 4 bases, leaving 17 bases between the germline ends. The CDR3 sequence is 16 residues long. This chain's CDR3 is CASSVNTGHAYNEQFF. For the CDR3, the DNA is TGTGCCAGCAGTGTCAATACGGGACACGCATACAATGAGCAGTTCTTC.

The chain links TRBV7-2 to TRBJ2-6, with unresolved D. The CDR3 totals 15 residues. Germline assignment: CDR1 SGHTA and CDR2 FQGNSA. V lost 3 bases and J 0 bases, leaving 6 bases between the germline ends. CDR3 sequence reads: CASSFSPSGANVLTF. In nucleotides, the CDR3 is TGTGCCAGCAGCTTTTCTCCCTCTGGGGCCAACGTCCTGACTTTC.

The chain recombines TRBV9 with TRBJ1-1, with D possibly matching TRBD1 (5 bases). Germline CDR1 is SGDLS and CDR2 is YYNGEE. CDR3 length equals 14 residues. The germline V and J ends were trimmed by 2 bases and 7 bases, with 15 bases remaining between them. The CDR3 DNA is TGTGCCAGCAGCGTCATGGGGGTCCCATATGAAGCTTTCTTT. This gives the protein CASSVMGVPYEAFF.

V and J are TRBV5-4 and TRBJ2-3; D unresolved. Deletions cut 2 bases from V and 3 bases from J, with 13 bases between. The CDR3 runs to 15 residues. Germline V gene lookup returns CDR1 SGHNT and CDR2 YYREEE (reference sequence). CDR3 amino acids: CASSLGKTVTDTQYF. The CDR3 coding sequence is TGTGCCAGCAGCTTAGGGAAAACCGTAACAGATACGCAGTATTTT.

V and J are TRBV2 and TRBJ2-1; 9 nucleotides match TRBD2. V shed 8 bases, J shed 2 bases, and the junction held 10 bases outside the gene matches. The CDR3 has 16 residues. Germline V CDR1 and CDR2: SNHLY, FYNNEI. In DNA, the CDR3 is TGTGCCAGCGGCCGTGCGGCGGGAGGGCCCTACAATGAGCAGTTCTTC. Translated, it gives CASGRAAGGPYNEQFF.

This chain joins TRBV7-8 and TRBJ1-1; TRBD1 matches at 7 bases. Per germline, CDR1 SGHVS and CDR2 FQNEAQ. The CDR3 is 14 amino acids. V was clipped by 5 bases and J by 4 bases; unmatched bases: 7. The CDR3 loop is CASSARQGSTEAFF. CDR3 DNA: TGTGCCAGCAGCGCCCGACAGGGATCCACTGAAGCTTTCTTT.

The chain recombines TRBV7-8 with TRBJ2-1; TRBD2 might be the D (5 bases). Trimming stripped 5 bases from V and 8 bases from J, with 13 bases between. The germline V gene encodes CDR1 SGHVS and CDR2 FQNEAQ. The CDR3 spans 13 residues. CDR3 sequence (DNA): TGTGCCAGCAGCCAGCGGTCCATGGATGAGCAGTTCTTC. This encodes CASSQRSMDEQFF.

A few counts support this clone. This sequence joins TRBV7-9 and TRBJ1-3; D remains ambiguous. The CDR3 totals 15 residues. The ends were cut back, 3 bases at V and 0 bases at J, with 9 bases in the middle. Germline V gene lookup returns CDR1 SEHNR and CDR2 FQNEAQ (reference sequence). The CDR3 region is CASSLGFDSGNTIYF. CDR3 DNA: TGTGCCAGCAGCTTGGGGTTCGACTCTGGAAACACCATATATTTT.

CDR3 loop: CASRLAGGKPYEQYF. The CDR3 DNA reads TGTGCCAGCAGACTAGCGGGAGGTAAACCCTACGAGCAGTACTTC. This chain connects TRBV27 to TRBJ2-7; 12 bases are a match to TRBD2. V gave up 6 bases and J gave up 2 bases; unmatched junction bases: 5. CDR3 size: 15 residues. CDR1 MNHEY and CDR2 SMNVEV come from the germline V gene (reference sequence).

This chain connects TRBV6-6 to TRBJ2-5; 12 nucleotides align to TRBD1. This CDR3 has 15 residues. CDR1 and CDR2 from the germline V gene are MNHNY and SVGAGI (reference sequence). Losses at the gene ends were 6 bases for V and 5 bases for J; bases not matched to a gene: 7. CDR3 nucleotides: TGTGCCAGCAGGGAGGGACAGGGGGCGCGGGAGACCCAGTACTTC. Encoded protein: CASREGQGARETQYF.

This chain uses TRBV11-2 with TRBJ2-7; perhaps TRBD1 as D (6 bases). This CDR3 is 14 amino acids long. The V end was cut by 6 bases, the J end by 6 bases, with 18 bases between. The germline V gene encodes CDR1 SGHAT and CDR2 FQNNGV. CDR3 sequence reads: CASSPTLGAGEQYF. The CDR3 region has the DNA TGTGCCAGCAGTCCCACGTTGGGGGCCGGCGAGCAGTACTTC.

The genes are TRBV5-6 and TRBJ2-3; D is uncertain. Looked up from germline, CDR1 is SGHDT and CDR2 is YYEEEE. The CDR3 runs 14 residues. Trimming pared 5 bases from V and 4 bases from J, leaving 14 bases between. The CDR3 DNA reads as TGTGCCAGCAGGTATGGACCAACGGCAGATACGCAGTATTTT. It codes for CASRYGPTADTQYF.

This chain joins TRBV15 and TRBJ2-3, with D possibly matching TRBD1 (5 bases). Between the trimmed V and J ends, which lost 6 bases and 4 bases, there was a span of 11 bases. Germline V gives CDR1 LNHNV, CDR2 YYDKDF (reference sequence). The CDR3 is 13 residues long. CDR3 DNA: TGTGCCACCAGGGAAAGGGGCCCAGATACGCAGTATTTT. This translates into CATRERGPDTQYF.

The chain has TRBV9 and TRBJ2-1; 10 bases are shared with TRBD1. Trimming at V came to 4 bases and at J to 3 bases, leaving 4 bases not matched to a gene. This CDR3 has 15 residues. The germline CDR1 and CDR2 sequences are SGDLS and YYNGEE. CDR3 sequence (DNA): TGTGCCAGCAGCTCAGGACAGGGGGGCTACAATGAGCAGTTCTTC. Translated, it gives CASSSGQGGYNEQFF.

CDR3 sequence (DNA): TGTGCCAGCAGCTCCCTAACGGGAAGTTGGAATGAGCAGTTCTTC. Translated, it gives CASSSLTGSWNEQFF. The J gene is TRBJ2-1, the V gene TRBV5-4; tentatively, D is TRBD2 (5 bases). The germline gives CDR1 SGHNT, CDR2 YYREEE (reference sequence). The CDR3 consists of 15 residues. V was trimmed by 3 bases and J by 7 bases, leaving 17 bases between them.

This clone was detected a few times. The chain recombines TRBV10-3 with TRBJ2-1, with 11 bases aligning to TRBD1. This CDR3 comprises 15 residues. The germline CDR1 and CDR2 sequences are ENHRY and SYGVKD. Trimming at V came to 8 bases and at J to 5 bases, leaving 8 bases not matched to a gene. The DNA of the CDR3 is TGTGCCATCGCGACTGGGACAGGGGGGAACAATGAGCAGTTCTTC. This encodes CAIATGTGGNNEQFF.

Regarding this clone: The identical CDR3 is also encoded by other nucleotide sequences in the sample. This rearrangement joins TRBV7-2 to TRBJ1-2, with TRBD1 identical over 8 bases. The V gene end was trimmed by 4 bases and the J gene end by 4 bases; junction bases not matched to a gene: 2. Germline V gene lookup returns CDR1 SGHTA and CDR2 FQGNSA. The CDR3 runs to 13 residues. CDR3 DNA sequence: TGTGCCAGCAGCTCCGGACAGGGCTATGGCTACACCTTC. This sequence encodes CASSSGQGYGYTF.

This clone came up once. This chain links TRBV9 with TRBJ1-3; unclear D gene. Trimming took 3 bases from V and 0 from J, leaving 10 bases between them. Germline V gene data show CDR1 as SGDLS and CDR2 as YYNGEE. The CDR3 is 15 amino acids. The CDR3 region has the DNA TGTGCCAGCAGCGCTAGACAAGTCTCTGGAAACACCATATATTTT. Encoded protein: CASSARQVSGNTIYF.

The genes are TRBV14 and TRBJ1-2; 9 bases align to TRBD1. Trimming removed 1 base from V and 5 bases from J; junction bases left unmatched: 23. The CDR3 has 21 residues. Germline V lookup: CDR1 SGHDN, CDR2 FVKESK. The CDR3 here is CASSQVPGQGPGPPLTYGYTF. CDR3 DNA: TGTGCCAGCAGCCAAGTCCCGGGACAGGGACCGGGCCCGCCCCTTACTTATGGCTACACCTTC.

This clone was detected only a few times. The chain combines TRBV7-6 with TRBJ1-5; unclear D gene. The CDR3 is made up of 15 amino acids. Trimming shortened V by 5 bases and J by 0 bases, and 11 bases separated the two germline ends. Germline V gene data show CDR1 as SGHVS and CDR2 as FNYEAQ. CDR3 in DNA: TGTGCCAGCAGCCCCGACCTATATAGCAATCAGCCCCAGCATTTT. It codes for CASSPDLYSNQPQHF.

This chain connects TRBV4-2 to TRBJ1-2, with D tentatively TRBD1 (6 bases). From germline, CDR1 is LGHNA and CDR2 YNFKEQ. V was cut by 0 bases and J by 7 bases, with 12 bases left in between. The CDR3 extends over 14 amino acids. The CDR3 here is CASSQEVRGSGYTF. The CDR3 bases are TGTGCCAGCAGCCAAGAGGTCAGGGGATCTGGCTACACCTTC.